Listed below are T cell receptor beta chains from one sample, sequenced in a study of memory CD4+ T cells and cytomegalovirus serostatus. Some clones are missing from TCRdb's copy, which holds only in-frame ones; the method was immunoSEQ multiplex PCR. This table holds approximately 40,000 clones, 60% to 85% found once. Sequenced: memory CD4+ T cells from blood. These receptors were collected from an adult in good health and CMV-seronegative. The CDR3 runs from the conserved cysteine through the conserved F or W. A D gene is named only where the DNA matches it firmly. The listing skips clone size in some rows; elsewhere it reads once, few, many or a size class.

>TRBJ1-4|TRBV5-6|NA|NA
TGTGCCAGCAGCTTGGGCATCGGCGGTGCAACTAATGAAAAACTGTTTTTT
CASSLGIGGATNEKLFF
>TRBJ2-1|TRBV6-1|NA|NA
TGTGCCAGCAGAAGGGCAGGGTGGAGCTACAATGAGCAGTTCTTC
CASRRAGWSYNEQFF
>TRBJ2-5|TRBV5-6|NA|NA
TGTGCCAGCAGCGAGACGGGACGGCAAGAGACCCAGTACTTC
CASSETGRQETQYF
>TRBJ2-2|TRBV25-1|TRBD2|NA
TGTGCCAGCAGTCCGGGACTAGCGGGAGGGCCAAGCGGGGAGCTGTTTTTT
CASSPGLAGGPSGELFF
>TRBJ1-3|TRBV5-4|TRBD1|NA
TGTGCCAGCAGCTACTCGCTGACAGGGGCTGACGGAAACACCATATATTTT
CASSYSLTGADGNTIYF
>TRBJ2-3|TRBV7-2|TRBD2|NA
TGTGCCAGCAGCTTAGCCGGGACTAGCGGGTGGGGCACAGATACGCAGTATTTT
CASSLAGTSGWGTDTQYF
>TRBJ2-5|TRBV7-9|NA|NA
TGTGCCAGCAGCAGTGATGTGGAGACCCAGTACTTC
CASSSDVETQYF
>TRBJ1-3|TRBV7-2|NA|NA
TGTGCCAGCAGCTACCAGTTGGCAAACACCATATATTTT
CASSYQLANTIYF
>TRBJ2-7|TRBV7-9|NA|NA
TGTGCCAGCAGCTGGGGGGATTTGAGGGAGCAGTACTTC
CASSWGDLREQYF
>TRBJ2-2|TRBV7-9|NA|NA
TGTGCCAGCAGCTTAGATCAGGGTCCCACCGGGGAGCTGTTTTTT
CASSLDQGPTGELFF
>TRBJ2-2|TRBV2|TRBD2|NA
TGTGCCAGCAGTGGGACTAGCGGGAGGTTCGCCGGGGAGCTGTTTTTT
CASSGTSGRFAGELFF
>TRBJ1-3|TRBV9|TRBD1|NA
TGTGCCAGCAGCGTAGGGACAGGGGATGGAAACACCATATATTTT
CASSVGTGDGNTIYF
>TRBJ2-5|TRBV5-6|TRBD1|NA
TGTGCCAGCAGCTTGGGGGGACAGGCCACCCAAGAGACCCAGTACTTC
CASSLGGQATQETQYF
>TRBJ2-7|TRBV5-1|NA|NA
TGCGCCAGCAGCTATCAGGGGCCCTCCTACGAGCAGTACTTC
CASSYQGPSYEQYF
>TRBJ1-6|TRBV2|TRBD1|once
TGTGCCAGCAGCCAGACAGGGGATAATTCACCCCTCCACTTT
CASSQTGDNSPLHF
>TRBJ2-5|TRBV18|NA|NA
TGTGCCAGCTCGCGGGACAGACAAGAGACCCAGTACTTC
CASSRDRQETQYF
>TRBJ2-1|TRBV4-3|TRBD2|NA
TGCGCCAGCAGCCAAGGTCTGGCTAGCGGGGCTCGCTACAATGAGCAGTTCTTC
CASSQGLASGARYNEQFF
>TRBJ2-3|TRBV14|TRBD1|NA
TGTGCCAGCAGTTCGACAGGGTATCTTTCAGTTACGCAGTATTTT
CASSSTGYLSVTQYF
>TRBJ2-7|TRBV19|NA|few
TGTGCCAGTAGTGAAACAGGAGAACTAAACGAGCAGTACTTC
CASSETGELNEQYF
>TRBJ1-2|TRBV28|NA|NA
TGTGCCAGCAGACCTGGGGGGGGGCGCACAGGATACTATGGCTACACCTTC
CASRPGGGRTGYYGYTF
>TRBJ2-7|TRBV11-2|TRBD2|few
TGTGCCAGCAGCTACCCCACAGCGGGAGCAGAAGAGCAGTACTTC
CASSYPTAGAEEQYF
>TRBJ2-1|TRBV18|NA|NA
TGTGCCAGCTCACCACCGGGGAGCAGCTACAATGAGCAGTTCTTC
CASSPPGSSYNEQFF
>TRBJ2-7|TRBV6-6|NA|NA
TGTGCCAGCAGTGACAGGGAGGATTCCTACGAGCAGTACTTC
CASSDREDSYEQYF
>TRBJ1-2|TRBV5-6|NA|NA
TGTGCCAGCAGCTTGGGAACTGTAACTCCCTATGGCTACACCTTC
CASSLGTVTPYGYTF
>TRBJ2-7|TRBV19|TRBD2|NA
TGTGCCAGTAGTTCTGGACTAGCGGGAGTTTGGTCCTACGAGCAGTACTTC
CASSSGLAGVWSYEQYF
>TRBJ1-2|TRBV5-6|NA|medium-sized
TGTGCCAGCAGCCTGTGGACCAAAGCCTCGGGAGACTATGGCTACACCTTC
CASSLWTKASGDYGYTF
>TRBJ1-3|TRBV7-2|NA|NA
TGTGCCAGCAGCCCCTTTTTTGGCTCTGGAAACACCATATATTTT
CASSPFFGSGNTIYF
>TRBJ2-7|TRBV19|NA|NA
TGTGCCAGTAGTATATTTGGGACAACGGGGGACGAGCAGTACTTC
CASSIFGTTGDEQYF
>TRBJ2-5|TRBV9|TRBD2|NA
TGTGCCAGCAGCAGGGGACTAGCGCCACAAGAGACCCAGTACTTC
CASSRGLAPQETQYF
>TRBJ2-5|TRBV6-1|NA|once
TGTGCCAGCAGTGAAGGCTGGCAAGAGACCCAGTACTTC
CASSEGWQETQYF
>TRBJ2-5|TRBV7-2|NA|NA
TGTGCCAGCAGCCGGCCCGGAGAGACCCAGTACTTC
CASSRPGETQYF
>TRBJ2-2|TRBV27|NA|NA
TGTGCCAGCAGTTTAGCCGGCCTCACCGGGGAGCTGTTTTTT
CASSLAGLTGELFF
>TRBJ2-5|TRBV10-3|NA|NA
TGTGCCATCAGTGAGGGGCTCGGGGCCCAAGAGACCCAGTACTTC
CAISEGLGAQETQYF
>TRBJ2-5|TRBV5-1|TRBD1|NA
TGCGCCAGCAGCGGGGGACAGCAAGAGACCCAGTACTTC
CASSGGQQETQYF
>TRBJ2-3|TRBV18|TRBD2|NA
TGTGCCAGCTCACCTGAGGTAATGGCGGGAGTGGCAGATACGCAGTATTTT
CASSPEVMAGVADTQYF
>TRBJ2-7|TRBV5-1|NA|NA
TGCGCCAGCAGCTTGGCGGGGGGCGACTACGAGCAGTACTTC
CASSLAGGDYEQYF
>TRBJ2-7|TRBV7-9|TRBD1|NA
TGTGCCAGCAGCCTGGGGTTGGGACAGGGGGCTCGCGAGCAGTACTTT
CASSLGLGQGAREQYF
>TRBJ1-6|TRBV5-6|NA|NA
TGTGCCAGCAGCTTCGAGACAAAGAATTCACCCCTCCACTTT
CASSFETKNSPLHF
>TRBJ2-5|TRBV19|NA|NA
TGTGCCAGTAGTATGGGGCGGCAAGAGACCCAGTACTTC
CASSMGRQETQYF
>TRBJ1-1|TRBV2|NA|few
TGTGCCAGCATCCAGGACAACGGAGTAGGTGGTAGAGCTTTCTTT
CASIQDNGVGGRAFF
>TRBJ1-4|TRBV19|NA|NA
TGTGCCAGCACGACTCAGGTTGCAACTAATGAAAAACTGTTTTTT
CASTTQVATNEKLFF
>TRBJ1-1|TRBV18|NA|few
TGTGCCAGCTCACCACCAGGAGGCAGCACTGAAGCTTTCTTT
CASSPPGGSTEAFF
>TRBJ2-7|TRBV5-4|NA|NA
TGTGCCAGCAGCCTGGGGATTTCCTACGAGCAGTACTTC
CASSLGISYEQYF
>TRBJ2-7|TRBV14|NA|NA
TGTGCCAGCAGCCAAGATTGGGGCGAGCAGTACTTC
CASSQDWGEQYF
>TRBJ2-3|TRBV7-2|NA|NA
TGTGCCAGCAGCTCAAGCCCACAGCGGGGCACAGATACGCAGTATTTT
CASSSSPQRGTDTQYF
>TRBJ1-1|TRBV7-8|NA|NA
TGTGCCAGCAGCTTAGGGGAGAGGAACACTGAAGCTTTCTTT
CASSLGERNTEAFF
>TRBJ2-2|TRBV1|NA|NA
TGCACCAGCAGCCAAGGGAGAGGGAAGGACAACACCGGGGAGCTGTTTTTT
CTSSQGRGKDNTGELFF
>TRBJ1-5|TRBV30|NA|few
TGTGCCTGGGGACATGGGAGCCGCAATCAGCCCCAGCATTTT
CAWGHGSRNQPQHF
>TRBJ2-2|TRBV19|NA|NA
TGTGCCAGTAGTATAGGAGAAGGGGCGCGAGGGGAGCTGTTTTTT
CASSIGEGARGELFF
>TRBJ2-1|TRBV11-3|NA|NA
TGTGCCAGCAGCTTGCAATCCCATGAGCAGTTCTTC
CASSLQSHEQFF